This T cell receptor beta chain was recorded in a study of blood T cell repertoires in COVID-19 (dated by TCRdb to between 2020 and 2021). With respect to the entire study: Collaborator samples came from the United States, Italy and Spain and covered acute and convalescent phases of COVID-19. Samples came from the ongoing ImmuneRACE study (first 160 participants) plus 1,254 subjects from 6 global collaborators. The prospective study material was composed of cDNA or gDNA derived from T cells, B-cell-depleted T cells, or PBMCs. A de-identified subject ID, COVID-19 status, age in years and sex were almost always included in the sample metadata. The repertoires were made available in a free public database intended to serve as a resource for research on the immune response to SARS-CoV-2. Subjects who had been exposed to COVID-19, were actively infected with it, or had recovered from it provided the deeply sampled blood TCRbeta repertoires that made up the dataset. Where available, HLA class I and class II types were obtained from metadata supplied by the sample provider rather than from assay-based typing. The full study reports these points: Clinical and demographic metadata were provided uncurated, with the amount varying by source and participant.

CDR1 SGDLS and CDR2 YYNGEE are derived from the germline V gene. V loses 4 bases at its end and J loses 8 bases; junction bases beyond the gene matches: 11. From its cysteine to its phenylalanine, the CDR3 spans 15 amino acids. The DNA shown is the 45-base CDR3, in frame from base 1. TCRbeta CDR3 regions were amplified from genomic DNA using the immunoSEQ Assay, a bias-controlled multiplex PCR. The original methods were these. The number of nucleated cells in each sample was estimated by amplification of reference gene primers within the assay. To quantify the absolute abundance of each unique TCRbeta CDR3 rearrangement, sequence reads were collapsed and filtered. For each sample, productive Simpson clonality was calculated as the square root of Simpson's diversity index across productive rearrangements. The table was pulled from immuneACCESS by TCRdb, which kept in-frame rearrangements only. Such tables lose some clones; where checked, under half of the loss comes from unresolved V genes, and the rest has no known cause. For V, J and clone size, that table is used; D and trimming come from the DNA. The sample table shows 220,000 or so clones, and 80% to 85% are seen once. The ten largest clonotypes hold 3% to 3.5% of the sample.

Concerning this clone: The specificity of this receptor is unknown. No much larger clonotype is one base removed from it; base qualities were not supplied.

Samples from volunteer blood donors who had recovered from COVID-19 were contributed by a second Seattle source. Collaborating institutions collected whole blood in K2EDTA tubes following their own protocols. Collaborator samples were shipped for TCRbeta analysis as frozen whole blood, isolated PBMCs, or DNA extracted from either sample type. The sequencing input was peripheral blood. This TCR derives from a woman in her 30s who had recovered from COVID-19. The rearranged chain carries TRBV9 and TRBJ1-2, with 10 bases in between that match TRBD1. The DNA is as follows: TGTGCCAGCAGCCCCCCCGGGACAGGGGTGGAGGGCTACACCTTC. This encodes CASSPPGTGVEGYTF.